Listed here are 8 T cell receptor beta chains from one sample, sequenced in a study of T cells in localized non-small cell lung cancer. Assay: immunoSEQ multiplex PCR; the TCRdb copy retains only in-frame clones and omits some. The profile shows roughly 2,000 clones, 25% of them singletons. The material was lung tumor tissue, obtained before any cancer treatment. The receptors were gathered from a woman aged 35 to 69 with stage III squamous cell lung carcinoma.

There are a few counts of this clone. One end of the junction varies from germline; a read error may be responsible. The chain is built from TRBV6-8 and TRBJ2-3; either TRBD1 or TRBD2 may supply D (5 bases each). This CDR3 region has 13 residues. CDR1 is MNHGY and CDR2 is SAAAGT in the germline V gene. The CDR3 spells CAISWGSQDTQYF. Here the CDR3 DNA reads TGTGCCATCAGTTGGGGGTCCCAAGATACGCAGTATTTT.

This clone was seen just once. This rearrangement joins TRBV15 to TRBJ2-7, with 8 nucleotides matching TRBD1. Germline V CDR1 and CDR2: LNHNV, YYDKDF (reference sequence). The CDR3 is made up of 16 amino acids. Trimming at V came to 0 bases and at J to 1 base, leaving 5 bases not matched to a gene. CDR3 residues: CATSRETGTGSYEQYF. For the CDR3, the DNA is TGTGCCACCAGCAGAGAAACGGGGACAGGTTCCTACGAGCAGTACTTC.

The chain carries TRBV19 and TRBJ1-4, with D possibly matching TRBD1 (5 bases). V lost 5 bases, J lost 5 bases, and 21 bases lay in between. The CDR3 spans 17 residues. Per the germline V gene, CDR1 is LNHDA and CDR2 is SQIVND (reference sequence). The CDR3 sequence is CASSPRGFGEVNEKLFF. DNA for the CDR3: TGTGCCAGTAGTCCAAGGGGATTTGGGGAAGTGAATGAAAAACTGTTTTTT.

By its share, this clone is large. V gene TRBV4-1 combines with J gene TRBJ2-1; perhaps TRBD1 as D (6 bases). The germline V gene encodes CDR1 MGHRA and CDR2 YSYEKL. V was cut by 1 base and J by 2 bases, with 12 bases left in between. This CDR3 region has 16 residues. The CDR3 nucleotides are TGCGCCAGCAGCCAAGTCAGTTCAGGGGCCTACAATGAGCAGTTCTTC. Protein sequence: CASSQVSSGAYNEQFF.

This clone was recorded a few times. The chain uses TRBV30 and TRBJ2-1; 8 bases map to TRBD2. J gave up 15 bases and V 0 bases, and 7 bases lay outside the gene matches. Germline V gene sequence: CDR1 GTSNPN, CDR2 SVGIG (reference sequence). This CDR3 is built from 12 residues. CDR3 in DNA: TGTGCCTGGAGTGTAAAGCGGGGGCCCCCGTTCTTC. As protein: CAWSVKRGPPFF.

This chain joins TRBV19 and TRBJ1-3; D gene uncertain. Deletions cut 9 bases from V and 2 bases from J, with 14 bases between. Germline CDR1 is LNHDA and CDR2 is SQIVND (reference sequence). CDR3 length: 14 residues. This CDR3 is CASSGGVAGNTIYF. In DNA form, the CDR3 reads TGTGCCAGCAGTGGCGGCGTCGCTGGAAACACCATATATTTT.

This clone showed up just a few times. The DNA for the CDR3 is TGTGCCAGCAGCTTATTTCGAGCGGCAGATACGCAGTATTTT. Protein: CASSLFRAADTQYF. This sequence joins TRBV11-3 and TRBJ2-3; maybe TRBD2 (5 bases). CDR1 and CDR2 (germline): SGHNT, YENEEA. Trimming removed 2 bases from V and 4 bases from J, with 10 bases in between. This CDR3 spans 14 amino acids.

This chain joins TRBV11-3 and TRBJ2-3, with no clear D. The CDR3 loop spans 15 amino acids. Between the trimmed V and J ends, which lost 3 bases and 2 bases, there was a span of 12 bases. Germline-derived CDR1 and CDR2 are SGHNT and YENEEA. The CDR3 region is CASSFLGEYTDTQYF. The CDR3, as DNA: TGTGCCAGCAGCTTTCTTGGGGAATACACAGATACGCAGTATTTT.